The 22 T cell receptor beta chains below all came from one sample that was sequenced in a study of blood T cell repertoires in COVID-19. Clones were read by immunoSEQ multiplex PCR, and TCRdb kept only the in-frame ones, dropping some. The sample records 200,000 to 250,000 clones, around four fifths being singletons. Sequencing input: peripheral blood. The receptor source for this set is a man younger than 45 with active or convalescent COVID-19.

V usage is TRBV9 and J usage is TRBJ2-1, with 14 bases matching TRBD2. Germline-derived CDR1 and CDR2 are SGDLS and YYNGEE. This CDR3 has 21 amino acids. With V trimmed by 4 bases and J by 0 bases, 15 bases remained unmatched. The CDR3 coding sequence is TGTGCCAGCAGCTCCCGACCCTTGACTAGCGGGGGGGACTCCTCCTACAATGAGCAGTTCTTC. It yields the protein CASSSRPLTSGGDSSYNEQFF.

This clone was counted a few times. This rearrangement joins TRBV2 to TRBJ1-1, with TRBD1 as a possible D gene (6 bases). This CDR3 contains 12 residues. V lost 6 bases and J 5 bases, leaving 10 bases between the germline ends. CDR1 is SNHLY and CDR2 is FYNNEI in the germline V gene. The CDR3 protein is CASRPGQTEAFF. In DNA form, the CDR3 reads TGTGCCAGCAGACCGGGACAAACTGAAGCTTTCTTT.

The chain is built from TRBV9 and TRBJ2-5; a weak D match, TRBD2 (5 bases). Per germline, CDR1 SGDLS and CDR2 YYNGEE. Trimming shortened V by 3 bases and J by 5 bases, and 14 bases separated the two germline ends. The CDR3 runs 14 residues. The CDR3 DNA follows: TGTGCCAGCAGCGCGACTATTTTTGCGGAGACCCAGTACTTC. Its protein product is CASSATIFAETQYF.

This rearrangement joins TRBV13 to TRBJ2-3; D is perhaps TRBD1 (6 bases). Germline CDR1 and CDR2: PRHDT and FYEKMQ (reference sequence). The ends were cut back, 2 bases at V and 2 bases at J, with 8 bases in the middle. The CDR3 is 14 residues long. CDR3 residues: CASSLRDNTDTQYF. The DNA for the CDR3 is TGTGCCAGCAGCTTAAGGGACAACACAGATACGCAGTATTTT.

The J gene is TRBJ1-3, the V gene TRBV11-2; D unclear. Deletions cut 5 bases from V and 3 bases from J, with 5 bases between. Per the germline V gene, CDR1 is SGHAT and CDR2 is FQNNGV. The CDR3 length is 12 residues. For the CDR3, the DNA is TGTGCCAGCAGCCCCGGTGGAAACACCATATATTTT. Translated, it gives CASSPGGNTIYF.

The gene calls are TRBV4-3 and TRBJ1-5, with TRBD1 matching 7 bases. The CDR3 consists of 16 residues. V trimming: 0 bases; J trimming: 7 bases; junction bases outside the gene matches: 9. Germline V lookup: CDR1 LGHNA, CDR2 YSLEER. The CDR3 reads CASSQDWNRGRQPQHF. The CDR3 nucleotides read TGCGCCAGCAGCCAAGATTGGAACAGGGGCCGGCAGCCCCAGCATTTT.

There are many counts of this clone. This chain links TRBV11-2 with TRBJ2-7; the D gene is possibly TRBD1 (6 bases). V lost 3 bases, J lost 3 bases, and 15 bases lay in between. The CDR3 totals 15 residues. Germline V gene sequence: CDR1 SGHAT, CDR2 FQNNGV. The CDR3 protein is CASSFHRDPFYEQYF. In nucleotides, the CDR3 is TGTGCCAGCAGCTTCCACAGGGACCCCTTCTACGAGCAGTACTTC.

The CDR3, as DNA: TGTGCCAGCAGTCACCCGGTACTAGCGGGCCTCACAGATACGCAGTATTTT. Its protein is CASSHPVLAGLTDTQYF. V usage is TRBV27 and J usage is TRBJ2-3; 9 bases match TRBD2. CDR1 and CDR2 (germline): MNHEY, SMNVEV (reference sequence). The junction had 11 bases not matched to a gene; V was cut back by 5 bases and J by 2 bases. The CDR3 totals 17 residues.

This sequence joins TRBV2 and TRBJ1-2; TRBD1 matches 10 bases. CDR1 and CDR2 (germline): SNHLY, FYNNEI. The V gene end was trimmed by 6 bases and the J gene end by 6 bases; junction bases not matched to a gene: 10. CDR3 length: 15 amino acids. The CDR3 DNA reads as TGTGCCAGCAGCGGAATGGGGGACAGGGGAAATGGCTACACCTTC. Encoded protein: CASSGMGDRGNGYTF.

The chain is built from TRBV5-8 and TRBJ2-7; 10 bases line up with TRBD2. The length of the CDR3 is 15 residues. V shed 4 bases and J 4 bases; nucleotides not matched to a gene: 8. Germline values: CDR1 SGHTS, CDR2 YDEGEE. This CDR3 is CASSKGLARSYEQYF. DNA for the CDR3: TGTGCCAGCAGCAAGGGACTAGCGCGCTCGTACGAGCAGTACTTC.

Notes on this clone: At one end, the junction sequence differs from germline, possibly due to a read error. The chain couples TRBV20-1 to TRBJ2-7; D may be TRBD2 (6 bases). CDR3 length: 11 residues. The germline V gene has CDR1 DFQATT and CDR2 SNEGSKA (reference sequence). This chain's CDR3 is CSAGARDLPNF. Written as DNA, the CDR3 is TGCAGTGCTGGGGCCCGGGACTTGCCTAACTTC.

The V and J genes are TRBV21-1 and TRBJ2-7; the table's D call of TRBD1 was not tested on the DNA. TRBV21-1 is a listed pseudogene. The CDR3 length is 15 residues. The CDR3 coding sequence is TGTGCCAGCAGCAAGTGGGGGTGCTGTGTCCGGGACAGGCACTTC. Protein product: CASSKWGCCVRDRHF.

This clone occurred once. This specimen includes other DNA sequences encoding the same CDR3. This chain links TRBV20-1 with TRBJ2-1; no definite D call. Trimming shortened V by 3 bases and J by 4 bases, and 4 bases separated the two germline ends. Germline V gives CDR1 DFQATT, CDR2 SNEGSKA (reference sequence). There are 11 residues in the CDR3. The DNA for the CDR3 is TGCAGTGCTAGGCAGTACAATGAGCAGTTCTTC. This translates into CSARQYNEQFF.

CDR3: CASSPPTGRGYTF. As DNA, the CDR3 is TGTGCCAGCAGTCCGCCGACAGGACGAGGCTACACCTTC. The chain employs TRBV6-6 and TRBJ1-2; weak D call: TRBD1 (6 bases). The ends were cut back, 5 bases at V and 8 bases at J, with 15 bases in the middle. Germline CDR1 is MNHNY and CDR2 is SVGAGI (reference sequence). The CDR3 loop spans 13 amino acids.

V is TRBV11-3 and J is TRBJ2-2, with D uncertain. The germline V and J ends were trimmed by 8 bases and 0 bases, with 10 bases remaining between them. CDR1 and CDR2 from the germline V gene are SGHNT and YENEEA. The CDR3 runs to 14 residues. The CDR3 sequence: CASALGANTGELFF. Here the CDR3 DNA reads TGTGCCAGCGCGCTAGGAGCGAACACCGGGGAGCTGTTTTTT.

The chain has TRBV6-5 and TRBJ1-6; D call uncertain. Trimming shortened V by 8 bases and J by 4 bases, and 15 bases separated the two germline ends. This CDR3 has 15 residues. Per germline, CDR1 MNHEY and CDR2 SVGAGI. The CDR3 is CASSNTAFYNSPLHF. CDR3 coding DNA: TGTGCCAGCTCAAATACAGCTTTTTATAATTCACCCCTCCACTTT.

Only a few counts were recorded for this clone. V usage is TRBV6-6 and J usage is TRBJ2-7; 10 bases are shared with TRBD2. This CDR3 region has 15 residues. The germline V gene encodes CDR1 MNHNY and CDR2 SVGAGI (reference sequence). Trimming at V came to 5 bases and at J to 4 bases, leaving 8 bases not matched to a gene. CDR3 amino acids: CASSPALAGVYEQYF. The CDR3 DNA follows: TGTGCCAGCAGTCCCGCCCTAGCGGGAGTTTACGAGCAGTACTTC.

CDR3: CASNRVYNEQFF. In DNA, the CDR3 is TGTGCCAGCAATCGGGTCTACAATGAGCAGTTCTTC. This sequence joins TRBV6-5 and TRBJ2-1; D is unresolved. Trimming took 7 bases from V and 3 from J, leaving 7 bases between them. Germline V CDR1 and CDR2: MNHEY, SVGAGI. The CDR3 loop spans 12 amino acids.

On this clone itself: One end of the junction does not line up with germline, which may come from a read error. CDR3 nucleotide sequence: TGTGCCAGCAGCTCTCAGGGTCCAACAGAAGACTTC. Its protein product is CASSSQGPTEDF. The J gene is TRBJ2-5, the V gene TRBV7-9; D may be TRBD1 (5 bases). The CDR3 contains 12 residues. The germline V gene has CDR1 SEHNR and CDR2 FQNEAQ (reference sequence). Full variable domain (rest looked up from reference TRBV7-9 and TRBJ2-5): DTGVSQNPRHKITKRGQNVTFRCDPISEHNRLYWYRQTLGQGPEFLTYFQNEAQLEKSRLLSDRFSAERPKGSFSTLEIQRTEQGDSAMYLCASSSQGPTEDFGPGTRLLVL.

This clone was recorded a few times. The chain links TRBV28 to TRBJ1-1, with a possible D match to TRBD1 (6 bases). CDR1 MDHEN and CDR2 SYDVKM come from the germline V gene. V lost 3 bases, J lost 5 bases, and 19 bases lay in between. The CDR3 runs to 16 residues. CDR3 nucleotide sequence: TGTGCCAGCAGTTTCGGGGGGGCCCCCGGTAGGACTGAAGCTTTCTTT. This codes for CASSFGGAPGRTEAFF.

The V and J genes are TRBV19 and TRBJ2-7, with D possibly being TRBD1 (6 bases). The V end was cut by 6 bases, the J end by 3 bases, with 15 bases between. Germline V gives CDR1 LNHDA, CDR2 SQIVND (reference sequence). This CDR3 is built from 14 residues. The CDR3 nucleotides read TGTGCCAGTAGCGCTTTGGGACAAAACTACGAGCAGTACTTC. It is translated as CASSALGQNYEQYF.

The V and J genes are TRBV6-5 and TRBJ1-5; D gene ambiguous. CDR3 length equals 12 residues. V lost 6 bases and J 5 bases, leaving 8 bases between the germline ends. The germline V gene encodes CDR1 MNHEY and CDR2 SVGAGI. The CDR3 bases are TGTGCCAGCAGGGAGGCCTATCAGCCCCAGCATTTT. It yields the protein CASREAYQPQHF.